This T cell receptor (beta chain) appears in the sequencing data of a study of cytomegalovirus exposure and HLA in healthy donors. As regards this clone: Its target is not known.

PCR used 60 Vbeta primers and 13 Jbeta primers. The repertoire was sequenced with immunoSEQ multiplex PCR; TCRdb's copy has only in-frame clones and lacks some. The sample includes approximately 210,000 clones, around 80% of them seen just once. Trimming removed 4 bases at V and 0 bases at J, with 14 bases between. The CDR3 consists of 16 residues. Per the germline V gene, CDR1 is SGHVS and CDR2 is FNYEAQ. Study results and caveats: Equally common other TCR beta chains were less clonally expanded than HLA-associated ones, a later analysis found. Across donors, most TCRs were seen rarely, yet some public ones were widespread. The Asian-associated ancestry cluster reportedly had fewer N-insertions than the approximately 700-donor mean in a later analysis. In a later analysis, TCR beta V- and J-gene trimming was associated with a missense DCLRE1C variant.

The chain has TRBV7-6 and TRBJ2-3; D not certain. The origin of this receptor is a man aged 35 to 55 in good health and CMV-seropositive. Material for sequencing was PBMCs. The CDR3 DNA follows: TGTGCCAGCAGCTCCCCTAGGCCCCCTAGCACAGATACGCAGTATTTT. As protein: CASSSPRPPSTDTQYF. The full variable domain, in which reference TRBV7-6 and TRBJ2-3 provide the parts outside the CDR3, is GAGVSQSPRYKVTKRGQDVALRCDPISGHVSLYWYRQALGQGPEFLTYFNYEAQQDKSGLPNDRFSAERPEGSISTLTIQRTEQRDSAMYRCASSSPRPPSTDTQYFGPGTRLTVL.